This TCR beta chain was captured by sequencing in a study of brain T cells in children with intractable seizures (dated by TCRdb to about 2021). As for the study more broadly: A NanoString immunology panel was first used to screen resected brain tissue from 40 to 60 pediatric epilepsy surgery cases for immune gene transcripts. Of the roughly twelve selected surgery cases, pre-surgery blood was also sequenced for eight, so four had brain tissue only. On the study overall, not on this receptor specifically: Viral specificity was inferred only from CDR3 sequence similarity, and patients' HCMV serostatus was unknown. Because sequencing depth differed between pre- and post-surgery blood, the absence of clones from the pre-surgery sample may reflect undersampling.

The germline V gene (reference sequence) gives CDR1 as SEHNR and CDR2 as FQNEAQ. V gives up 1 base and J gives up 1 base, and the segment between their germline ends measures 7 bases. The CDR3 covers 14 residues, taking in both the cysteine and the phenylalanine. The read is trimmed to its CDR3 DNA, 42 bases read in frame from base 1. The immunoSEQ assay was used to generate TCR beta chain sequences from genomic DNA. From the authors' description of their analysis: CDR3 sequences not starting with the conserved framework cysteine at position 104 were manually removed. To get clonality, the normalized Shannon's Diversity Index was subtracted from one, giving values from 0 (maximal diversity) to 1 (oligoclonal). Chi-squared comparison-of-proportions tests assessed whether the same CDR3 differed in frequency between samples, such as brain versus blood. Public clonotypes were identified by searching immuneACCESS, and similarity to known antiviral clonotypes was assessed with the VDJdb browser. The immuneACCESS repertoire file appears here via TCRdb, limited to in-frame rearrangements. These files lack a portion of the clones; in checked studies, under half of the deficit traces to unresolved V genes, and the cause of the others is not known. The DNA gave D and trimming, while V, J and clone size come from that table. For this sample there are approximately 330,000 clones; about 94% appear just once. 4.5% to 7% of the sample goes to the ten largest clones.

Of note for this clone: The antigen it recognizes is unknown. Base qualities are missing; no much larger clone stands one base away.

Sample time point, as interpreted from the label and publication: blood from clinic visit 5 months post-surgery; TSC patient then seizure free. The surgery cases showing the highest brain T cell transcript signatures were chosen for TCR beta chain sequencing of brain tissue and, when available, of blood. Before surgery, patients had received at least one anti-epileptic drug. TCR-sequenced patients were children with drug-resistant epilepsy due to tuberous sclerosis complex, focal cortical dysplasia, Rasmussen encephalitis or hemimegalencephaly. Bulk genomic DNA was extracted from unsorted brain tissue and whole blood with the Monarch genomic DNA purification kit.

The source material was peripheral blood, sampled 4 to 5 months after surgery. Here the chain combines TRBV7-9 and TRBJ1-2; the D gene remains uncertain. The TCR originated in a boy in the first two years of life with tuberous sclerosis and intractable seizures. The sequenced DNA is TGTGCCAGCAGCTTAGGGAGGCTTAACTATGGCTACACCTTC. Protein translation: CASSLGRLNYGYTF.